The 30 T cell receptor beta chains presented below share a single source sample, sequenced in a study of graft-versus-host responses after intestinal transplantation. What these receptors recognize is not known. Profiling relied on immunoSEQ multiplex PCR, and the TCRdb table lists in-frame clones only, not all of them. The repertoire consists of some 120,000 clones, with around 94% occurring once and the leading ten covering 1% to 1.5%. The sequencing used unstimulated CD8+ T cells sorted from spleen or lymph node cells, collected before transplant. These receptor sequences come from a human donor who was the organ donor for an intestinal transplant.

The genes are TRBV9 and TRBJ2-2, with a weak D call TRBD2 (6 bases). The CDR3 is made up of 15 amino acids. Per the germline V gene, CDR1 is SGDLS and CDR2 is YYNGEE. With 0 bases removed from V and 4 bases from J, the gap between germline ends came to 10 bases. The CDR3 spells CASSVEVSGTGELFF. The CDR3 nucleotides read TGTGCCAGCAGCGTAGAAGTTAGCGGCACCGGGGAGCTGTTTTTT.

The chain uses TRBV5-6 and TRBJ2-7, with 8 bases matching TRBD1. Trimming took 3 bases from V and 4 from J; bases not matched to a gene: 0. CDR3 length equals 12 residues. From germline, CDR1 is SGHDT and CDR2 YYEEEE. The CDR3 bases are TGTGCCAGCAGCTGGACAGGGTACGAGCAGTACTTC. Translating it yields CASSWTGYEQYF.

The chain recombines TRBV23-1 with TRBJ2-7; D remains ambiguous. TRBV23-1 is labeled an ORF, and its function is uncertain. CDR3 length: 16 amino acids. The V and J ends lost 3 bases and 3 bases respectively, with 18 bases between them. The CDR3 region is CASSHGWKFLHYEQYF. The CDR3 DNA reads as TGCGCCAGCAGTCATGGGTGGAAGTTCCTTCACTACGAGCAGTACTTC.

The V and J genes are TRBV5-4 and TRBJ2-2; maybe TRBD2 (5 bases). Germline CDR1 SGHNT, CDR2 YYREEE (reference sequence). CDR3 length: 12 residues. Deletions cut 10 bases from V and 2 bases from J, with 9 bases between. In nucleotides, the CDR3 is TGTGCCGAGAGGGCTAACACCGGGGAGCTGTTTTTT. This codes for CAERANTGELFF. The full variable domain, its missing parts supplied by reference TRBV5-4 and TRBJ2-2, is ETGVTQSPTHLIKTRGQQVTLRCSSQSGHNTVSWYQQALGQGPQFIFQYYREEENGRGNFPPRFSGLQFPNYSSELNVNALELDDSALYLCAERANTGELFFGEGSRLTVL.

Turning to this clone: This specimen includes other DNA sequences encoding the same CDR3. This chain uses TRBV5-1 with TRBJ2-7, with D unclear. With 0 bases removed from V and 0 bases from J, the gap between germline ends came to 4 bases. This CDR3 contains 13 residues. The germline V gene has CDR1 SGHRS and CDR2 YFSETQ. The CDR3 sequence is CASSLASSYEQYF. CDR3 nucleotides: TGCGCCAGCAGCTTGGCCAGCTCCTACGAGCAGTACTTC.

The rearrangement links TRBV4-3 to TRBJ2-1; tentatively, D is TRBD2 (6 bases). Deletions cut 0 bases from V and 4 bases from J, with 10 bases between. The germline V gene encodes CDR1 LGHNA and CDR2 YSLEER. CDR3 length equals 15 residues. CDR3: CASSQDSSEYNEQFF. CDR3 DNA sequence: TGCGCCAGCAGCCAAGACTCTAGCGAATACAATGAGCAGTTCTTC.

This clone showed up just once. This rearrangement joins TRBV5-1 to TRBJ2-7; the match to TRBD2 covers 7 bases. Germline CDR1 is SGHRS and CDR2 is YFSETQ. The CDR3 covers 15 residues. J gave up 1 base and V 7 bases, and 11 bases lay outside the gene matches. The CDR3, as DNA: TGCGCCAGCCCTTCTAGGACGGGACTATCCTACGAGCAGTACTTC. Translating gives CASPSRTGLSYEQYF.

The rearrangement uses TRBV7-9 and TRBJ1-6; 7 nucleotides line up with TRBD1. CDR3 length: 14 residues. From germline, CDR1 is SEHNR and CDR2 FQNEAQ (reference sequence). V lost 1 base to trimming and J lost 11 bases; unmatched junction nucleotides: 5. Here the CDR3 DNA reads TGTGCCAGCAGCTTAGGGCAGGGGGAAGCACCCCTCCACTTT. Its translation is CASSLGQGEAPLHF. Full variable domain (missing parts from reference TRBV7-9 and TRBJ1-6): DTGVSQNPRHKITKRGQNVTFRCDPISEHNRLYWYRQTLGQGPEFLTYFQNEAQLEKSRLLSDRFSAERPKGSFSTLEIQRTEQGDSAMYLCASSLGQGEAPLHFGNGTRLTVT.

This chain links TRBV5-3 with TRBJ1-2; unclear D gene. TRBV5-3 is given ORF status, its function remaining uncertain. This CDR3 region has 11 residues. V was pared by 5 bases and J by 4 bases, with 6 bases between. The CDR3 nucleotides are TGTGCCAGAAGAGGAGTCTATGGCTACACCTTC. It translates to CARRGVYGYTF.

The CDR3 DNA reads as TGTGCCATCAGCCGTCGGACAGGGAGTCGTGAGCGGGAGGGTGACTCCTACGAGCAGTACTTC. Protein sequence: CAISRRTGSREREGDSYEQYF. V is TRBV10-3 and J is TRBJ2-5; 10 nucleotides match TRBD2. The J call may be faulty, since TRBJ2-7 better matches the DNA end. Germline V gene data show CDR1 as ENHRY and CDR2 as SYGVKD. CDR3 length: 21 residues.

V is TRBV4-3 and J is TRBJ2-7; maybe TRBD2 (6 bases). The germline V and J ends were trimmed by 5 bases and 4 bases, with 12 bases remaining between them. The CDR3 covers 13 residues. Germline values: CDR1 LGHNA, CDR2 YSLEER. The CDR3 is CASSTQEGYEQYF. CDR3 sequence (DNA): TGCGCCAGCAGCACCCAGGAGGGGTACGAGCAGTACTTC.

CDR3 nucleotide sequence: TGTGCCAGTAGTATAGATCAGGACTACGAGCAGTACTTC. Residues: CASSIDQDYEQYF. The chain uses TRBV19 and TRBJ2-7, with D uncertain. CDR1 and CDR2 from the germline V gene are LNHDA and SQIVND (reference sequence). The CDR3 sequence is 13 residues long. Between the trimmed V and J ends, which lost 0 bases and 3 bases, there was a span of 6 bases.

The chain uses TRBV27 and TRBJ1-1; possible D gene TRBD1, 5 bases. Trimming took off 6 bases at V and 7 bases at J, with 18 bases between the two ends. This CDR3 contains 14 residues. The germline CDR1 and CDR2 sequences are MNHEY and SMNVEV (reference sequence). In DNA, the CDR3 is TGTGCCAGCAGAACGAAGGTGGGGGGATTTGAAGCTTTCTTT. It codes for CASRTKVGGFEAFF.

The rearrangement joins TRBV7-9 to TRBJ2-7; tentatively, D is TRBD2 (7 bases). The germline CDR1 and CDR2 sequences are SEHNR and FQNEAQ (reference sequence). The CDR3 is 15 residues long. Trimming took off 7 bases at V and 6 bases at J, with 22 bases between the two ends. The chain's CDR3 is CASTTGGQGSPEQYF. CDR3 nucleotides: TGTGCCAGCACTACCGGGGGGCAGGGGAGTCCCGAGCAGTACTTC.

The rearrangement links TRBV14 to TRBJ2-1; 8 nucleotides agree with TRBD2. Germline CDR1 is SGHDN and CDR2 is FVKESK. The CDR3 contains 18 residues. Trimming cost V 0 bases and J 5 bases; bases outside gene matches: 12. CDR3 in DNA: TGTGCCAGCAGCCAAGATGGGGTGTTGGAGCGGGAGAACAATGAGCAGTTCTTC. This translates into CASSQDGVLERENNEQFF.

The CDR3: CASSTYTTPSGDGYTF. CDR3 bases: TGTGCCAGTAGTACCTACACTACGCCGTCCGGGGATGGCTACACCTTC. The V and J genes are TRBV19 and TRBJ1-2; D is uncertain. The CDR3 covers 16 residues. The V and J ends lost 4 bases and 6 bases respectively, with 21 bases between them. Germline CDR1 is LNHDA and CDR2 is SQIVND (reference sequence).

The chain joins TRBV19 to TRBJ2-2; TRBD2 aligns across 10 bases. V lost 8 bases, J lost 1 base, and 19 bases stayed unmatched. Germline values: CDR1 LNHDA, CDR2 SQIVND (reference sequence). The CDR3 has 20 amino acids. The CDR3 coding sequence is TGTGCCAGTCCTCCTCTCGGGGCTAGCGGGAGTGGAGAGAACACCGGGGAGCTGTTTTTT. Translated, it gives CASPPLGASGSGENTGELFF.

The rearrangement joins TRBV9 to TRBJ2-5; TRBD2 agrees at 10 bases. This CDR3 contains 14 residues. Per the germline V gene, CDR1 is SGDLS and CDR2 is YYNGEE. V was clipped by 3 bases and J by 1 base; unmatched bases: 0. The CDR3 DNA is TGTGCCAGCAGCGGACTAGCGGGCCAAGAGACCCAGTACTTC. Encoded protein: CASSGLAGQETQYF.

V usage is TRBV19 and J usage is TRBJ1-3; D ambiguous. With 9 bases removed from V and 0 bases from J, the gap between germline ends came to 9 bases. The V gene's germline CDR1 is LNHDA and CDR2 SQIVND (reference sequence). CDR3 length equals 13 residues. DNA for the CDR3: TGTGCCAGCACGGAGGGCTCTGGAAACACCATATATTTT. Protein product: CASTEGSGNTIYF. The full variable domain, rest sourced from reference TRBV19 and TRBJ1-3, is DGGITQSPKYLFRKEGQNVTLSCEQNLNHDAMYWYRQDPGQGLRLIYYSQIVNDFQKGDIAEGYSVSREKKESFPLTVTSAQKNPTAFYLCASTEGSGNTIYFGEGSWLTVV.

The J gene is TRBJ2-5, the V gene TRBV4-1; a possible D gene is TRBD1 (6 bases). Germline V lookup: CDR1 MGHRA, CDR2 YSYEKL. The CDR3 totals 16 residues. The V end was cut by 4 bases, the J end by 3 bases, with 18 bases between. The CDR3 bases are TGCGCCAGCAGCCCAGGGGAAGGAACCATCAAAGAGACCCAGTACTTC. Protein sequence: CASSPGEGTIKETQYF.

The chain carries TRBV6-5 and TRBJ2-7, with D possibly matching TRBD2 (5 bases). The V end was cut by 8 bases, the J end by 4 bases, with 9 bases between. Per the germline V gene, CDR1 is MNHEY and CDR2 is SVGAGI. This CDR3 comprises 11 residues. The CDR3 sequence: CASAADYEQYF. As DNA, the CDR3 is TGTGCCAGCGCAGCGGATTACGAGCAGTACTTC.

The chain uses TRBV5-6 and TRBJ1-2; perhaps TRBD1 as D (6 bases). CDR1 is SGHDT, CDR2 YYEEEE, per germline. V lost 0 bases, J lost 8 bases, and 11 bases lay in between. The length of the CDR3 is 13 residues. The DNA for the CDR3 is TGTGCCAGCAGCTTGGCAGGGGCCGGCGGCTACACCTTC. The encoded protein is CASSLAGAGGYTF.

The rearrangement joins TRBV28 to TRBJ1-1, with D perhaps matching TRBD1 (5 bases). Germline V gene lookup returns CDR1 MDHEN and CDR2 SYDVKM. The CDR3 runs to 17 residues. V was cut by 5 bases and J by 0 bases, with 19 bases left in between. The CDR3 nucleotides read TGTGCCAGCAGTATCGTTCGGGGGGGGACCATGAACACTGAAGCTTTCTTT. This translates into CASSIVRGGTMNTEAFF.

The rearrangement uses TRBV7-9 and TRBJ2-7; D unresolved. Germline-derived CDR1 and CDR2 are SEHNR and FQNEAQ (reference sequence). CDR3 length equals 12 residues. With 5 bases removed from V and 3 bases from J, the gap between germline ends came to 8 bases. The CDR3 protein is CASSPSNYEQYF. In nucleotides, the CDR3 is TGTGCCAGCAGCCCGTCCAACTACGAGCAGTACTTC.

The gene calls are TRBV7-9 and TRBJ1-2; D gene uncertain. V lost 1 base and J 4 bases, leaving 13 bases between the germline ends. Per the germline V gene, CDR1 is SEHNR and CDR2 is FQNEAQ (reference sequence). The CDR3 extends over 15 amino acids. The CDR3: CASSLEVSAFYGYTF. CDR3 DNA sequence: TGTGCCAGCAGCTTAGAAGTATCTGCATTCTATGGCTACACCTTC. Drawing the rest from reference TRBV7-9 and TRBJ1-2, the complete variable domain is DTGVSQNPRHKITKRGQNVTFRCDPISEHNRLYWYRQTLGQGPEFLTYFQNEAQLEKSRLLSDRFSAERPKGSFSTLEIQRTEQGDSAMYLCASSLEVSAFYGYTFGSGTRLTVV.

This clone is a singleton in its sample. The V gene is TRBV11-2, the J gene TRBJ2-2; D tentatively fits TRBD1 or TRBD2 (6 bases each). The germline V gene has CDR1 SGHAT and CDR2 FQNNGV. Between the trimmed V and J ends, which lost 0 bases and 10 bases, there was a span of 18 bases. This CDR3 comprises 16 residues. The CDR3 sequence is CASSLDRTAWGEELFF. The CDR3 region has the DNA TGTGCCAGCAGCTTAGACCGGACAGCCTGGGGGGAGGAGCTGTTTTTT.

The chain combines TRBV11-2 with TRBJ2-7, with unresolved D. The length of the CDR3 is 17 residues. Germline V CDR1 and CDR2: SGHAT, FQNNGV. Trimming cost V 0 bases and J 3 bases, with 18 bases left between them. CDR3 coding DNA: TGTGCCAGCAGCTTAGACCCCCCTTTTAGCAGCGACTACGAGCAGTACTTC. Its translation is CASSLDPPFSSDYEQYF.

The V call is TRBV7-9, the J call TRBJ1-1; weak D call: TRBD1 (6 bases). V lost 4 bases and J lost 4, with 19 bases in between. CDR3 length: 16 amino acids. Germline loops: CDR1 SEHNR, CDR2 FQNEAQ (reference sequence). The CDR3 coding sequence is TGTGCCAGCAGCTCCGTGGGGTTGGGGGCCGGCACTGAAGCTTTCTTT. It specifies CASSSVGLGAGTEAFF.

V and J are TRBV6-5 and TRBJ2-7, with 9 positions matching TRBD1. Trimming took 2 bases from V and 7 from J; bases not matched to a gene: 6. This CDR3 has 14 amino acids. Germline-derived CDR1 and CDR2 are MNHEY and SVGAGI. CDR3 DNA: TGTGCCAGCAGTTACGGGGACAGGGTCGGGGAGCAGTACTTC. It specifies CASSYGDRVGEQYF.

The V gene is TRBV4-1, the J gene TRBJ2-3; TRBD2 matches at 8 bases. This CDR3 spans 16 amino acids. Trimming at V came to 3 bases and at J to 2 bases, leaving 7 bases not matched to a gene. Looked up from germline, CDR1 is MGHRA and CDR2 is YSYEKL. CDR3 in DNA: TGCGCCAGCAGCCATCCGGGGGGGGCTTCCACAGATACGCAGTATTTT. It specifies CASSHPGGASTDTQYF.